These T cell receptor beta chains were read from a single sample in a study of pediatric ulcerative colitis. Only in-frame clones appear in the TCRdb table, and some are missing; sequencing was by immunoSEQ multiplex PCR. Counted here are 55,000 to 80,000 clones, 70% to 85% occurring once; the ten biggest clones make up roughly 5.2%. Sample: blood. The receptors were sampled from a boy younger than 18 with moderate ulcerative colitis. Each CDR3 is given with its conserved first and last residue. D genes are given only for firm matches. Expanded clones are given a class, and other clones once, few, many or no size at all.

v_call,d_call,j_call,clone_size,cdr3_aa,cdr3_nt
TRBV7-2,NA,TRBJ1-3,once,CASSLGGSGNTIYF,TGTGCCAGCAGCCTCGGGGGGTCAGGAAACACCATATATTTT
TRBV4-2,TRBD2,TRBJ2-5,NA,CASSQERGGRQETQYF,TGTGCCAGCAGCCAGGAGCGGGGGGGCCGGCAAGAGACCCAGTACTTC
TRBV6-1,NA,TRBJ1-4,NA,CASSEVWETNEKLFF,TGTGCCAGCAGTGAAGTGTGGGAGACTAATGAAAAACTGTTTTTT
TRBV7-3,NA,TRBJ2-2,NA,CASSLRSGTETGELFF,TGTGCCAGCAGCTTACGGTCGGGGACGGAGACCGGGGAGCTGTTTTTT
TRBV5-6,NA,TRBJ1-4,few,CASSLEGTVNEKLFF,TGTGCCAGCAGCTTGGAGGGGACCGTTAATGAAAAACTGTTTTTT
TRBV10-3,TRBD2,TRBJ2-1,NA,CAISGTSGFSNEQFF,TGTGCCATCAGCGGGACTAGCGGATTTAGCAATGAGCAGTTCTTC
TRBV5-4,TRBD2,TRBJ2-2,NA,CASSSKRLNGRAPNTGELFF,TGTGCCAGCAGCTCAAAGAGGCTGAACGGGAGGGCCCCCAACACCGGGGAGCTGTTTTTT
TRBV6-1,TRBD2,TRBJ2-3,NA,CASSAIPSGGSTDTQYF,TGTGCCAGCAGTGCCATACCTAGCGGGGGGTCCACAGATACGCAGTATTTT
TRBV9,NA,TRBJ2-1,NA,CASSAGRQSAKHEQFF,TGTGCCAGCAGCGCGGGACGGCAGTCAGCCAAGCATGAGCAGTTCTTC
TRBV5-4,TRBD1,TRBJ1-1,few,CASSSATGGRGTEAFF,TGTGCCAGCAGCTCGGCGACAGGGGGTAGAGGAACTGAAGCTTTCTTT
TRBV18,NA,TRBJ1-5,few,CASSRSGRANQPQHF,TGTGCCAGCTCACGGTCAGGGAGGGCCAATCAGCCCCAGCATTTT
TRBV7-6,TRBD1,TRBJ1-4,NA,CASSLGTGRQANEKLFF,TGTGCCAGCAGCTTGGGGACAGGGAGACAAGCTAATGAAAAACTGTTTTTT
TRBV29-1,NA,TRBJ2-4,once,CSVATGSIQYF,TGCAGCGTTGCCACCGGCAGCATTCAGTACTTC
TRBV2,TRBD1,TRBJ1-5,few,CASSKDRGETQPQHF,TGTGCCAGCAGTAAAGACAGGGGAGAAACACAGCCCCAGCATTTT
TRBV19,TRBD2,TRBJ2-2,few,CASSRASGSRSGELFF,TGTGCCAGTAGTAGGGCGAGCGGGAGTCGTTCCGGGGAGCTGTTTTTT
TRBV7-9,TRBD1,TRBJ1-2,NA,CASSPGQGEANYGYTF,TGTGCCAGCAGCCCAGGACAGGGAGAGGCTAACTATGGCTACACCTTC
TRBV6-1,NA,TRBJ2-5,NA,CASSARRGPNQETQYF,TGTGCCAGCAGTGCTCGAAGAGGTCCGAACCAAGAGACCCAGTACTTC
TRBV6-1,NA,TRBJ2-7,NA,CASRLERNYEQYF,TGTGCCAGCAGACTCGAGAGGAACTACGAGCAGTACTTC
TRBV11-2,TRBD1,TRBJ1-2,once,CASSSQGAFISTEGYTF,TGTGCCAGCAGCTCACAGGGGGCGTTTATATCGACGGAAGGCTACACCTTC
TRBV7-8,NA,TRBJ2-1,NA,CASGGRGSSYNEQFF,TGTGCCAGCGGAGGACGGGGGAGCTCCTACAATGAGCAGTTCTTC
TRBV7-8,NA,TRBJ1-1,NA,CASSRERDRRGTEAFF,TGTGCCAGCAGCCGCGAGAGGGACCGGAGAGGGACTGAAGCTTTCTTT
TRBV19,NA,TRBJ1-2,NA,CASSIPDVGIGGYTF,TGTGCCAGTAGTATCCCCGATGTAGGGATAGGCGGCTACACCTTC
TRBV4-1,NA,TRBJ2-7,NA,CASSRVQKTEGVEQYF,TGCGCCAGCAGCCGCGTACAAAAGACGGAGGGGGTGGAGCAGTACTTC
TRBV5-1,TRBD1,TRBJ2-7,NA,CASSLATGQGFYEQYF,TGCGCCAGCAGCTTGGCCACGGGACAGGGGTTCTACGAGCAGTACTTC
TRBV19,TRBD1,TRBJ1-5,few,CALGEGAGNQPQHF,TGTGCCCTCGGGGAGGGGGCAGGCAATCAGCCCCAGCATTTT
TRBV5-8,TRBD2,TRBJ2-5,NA,CASSLAGTSGGETQYF,TGTGCCAGCAGCCTAGCCGGGACTAGCGGTGGGGAGACCCAGTACTTC
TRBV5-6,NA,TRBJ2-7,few,CASSLRAAYSYEQYF,TGTGCCAGCAGCCTCCGAGCAGCGTACTCCTACGAGCAGTACTTC
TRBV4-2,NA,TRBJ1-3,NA,CASSQDLVDSRYGNTIYF,TGTGCCAGCAGCCAAGATTTGGTGGACTCTCGATATGGAAACACCATATATTTT
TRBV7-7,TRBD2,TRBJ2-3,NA,CASSPVAGGTDTQYF,TGTGCCAGCAGCCCAGTAGCGGGAGGGACAGATACGCAGTATTTT
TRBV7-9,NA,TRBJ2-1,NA,CASSLSSVGNYNEQFF,TGTGCCAGCAGCTTATCATCTGTGGGAAACTACAATGAGCAGTTCTTC
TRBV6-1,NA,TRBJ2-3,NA,CASSEVAGLDTDTQYF,TGTGCCAGCAGTGAAGTGGCGGGATTGGACACAGATACGCAGTATTTT
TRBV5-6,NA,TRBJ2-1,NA,CASSLEPGEVNEQFF,TGTGCCAGCAGCTTGGAACCCGGGGAGGTGAATGAGCAGTTCTTC
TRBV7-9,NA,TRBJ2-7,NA,CARSPYGNLYEQYF,TGTGCCAGAAGCCCCTACGGAAACCTCTACGAGCAGTACTTC
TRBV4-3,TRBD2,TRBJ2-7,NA,CASSQNEREAYEQYF,TGCGCCAGCAGCCAGAATGAGCGGGAGGCCTACGAGCAGTACTTC
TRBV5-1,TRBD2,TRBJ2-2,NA,CASSLGASGNTGELFF,TGCGCCAGCAGCTTGGGGGCTAGCGGAAACACCGGGGAGCTGTTTTTT
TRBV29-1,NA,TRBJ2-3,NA,CSVELRGVRTDTQYF,TGCAGCGTTGAGCTAAGGGGGGTCCGCACAGATACGCAGTATTTT
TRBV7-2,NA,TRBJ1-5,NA,CASSTDRLGNQPQHF,TGTGCCAGCAGCACAGACAGGTTGGGCAATCAGCCCCAGCATTTT